This T cell receptor (beta chain) was captured by sequencing in a study of CD8 T cells in Susac syndrome. Germline-derived CDR1 and CDR2 are MDHEN and SYDVKM. The CDR3 sequence is 15 residues long. Trimming cost V 5 bases and J 1 base; bases outside gene matches: 7. A quantity of about 0.5 to 1 ug RNA underwent reverse transcription using random hexamers. From the immunoSEQ multiplex PCR reads, TCRdb called clonotypes with MiXCR, one entry per CDR3 protein. The table shows about 140,000 distinct CDR3 sequences, with approximately 95% occurring only once. TEMRA cells were FACS-enriched, and CD8+ and CD4+ T cells were isolated negatively.

Sequencing was performed on CD8+ T cells from PBMCs. V usage is TRBV28 and J usage is TRBJ1-1, with 7 bases that match TRBD1. This receptor was identified in a human donor with Susac syndrome. CDR3 sequence (DNA): TGTGCCAGCAGTCGAGCAGGGGGGCCGAACACTGAAGCTTTCTTT. Its translation: CASSRAGGPNTEAFF.